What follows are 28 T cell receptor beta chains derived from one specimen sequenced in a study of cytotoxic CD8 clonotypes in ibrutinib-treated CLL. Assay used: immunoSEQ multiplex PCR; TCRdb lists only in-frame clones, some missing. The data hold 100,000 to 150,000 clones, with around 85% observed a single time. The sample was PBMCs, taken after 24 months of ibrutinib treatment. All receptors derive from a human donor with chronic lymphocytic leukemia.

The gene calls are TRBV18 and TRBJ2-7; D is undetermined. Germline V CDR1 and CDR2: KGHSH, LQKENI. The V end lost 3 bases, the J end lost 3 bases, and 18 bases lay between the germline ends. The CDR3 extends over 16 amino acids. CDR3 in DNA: TGTGCCAGCTCACCGTTTCGGGCGGAACTCAGCTACGAGCAGTACTTC. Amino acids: CASSPFRAELSYEQYF.

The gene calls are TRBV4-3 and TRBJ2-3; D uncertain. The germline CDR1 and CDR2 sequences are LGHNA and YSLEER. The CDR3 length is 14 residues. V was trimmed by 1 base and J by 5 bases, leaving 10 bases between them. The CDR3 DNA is TGCGCCAGCAGCCAAGCGAGTGGCGGAGATACGCAGTATTTT. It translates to CASSQASGGDTQYF.

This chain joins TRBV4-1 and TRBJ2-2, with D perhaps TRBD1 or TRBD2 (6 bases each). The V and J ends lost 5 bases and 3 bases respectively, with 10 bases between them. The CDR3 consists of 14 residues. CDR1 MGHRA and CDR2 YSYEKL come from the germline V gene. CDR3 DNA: TGCGCCAGCAGCGCGAGGGGGGACACCGGGGAGCTGTTTTTT. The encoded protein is CASSARGDTGELFF.

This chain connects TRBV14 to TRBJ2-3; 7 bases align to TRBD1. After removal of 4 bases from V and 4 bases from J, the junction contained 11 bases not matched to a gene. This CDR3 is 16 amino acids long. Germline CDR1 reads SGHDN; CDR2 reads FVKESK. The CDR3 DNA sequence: TGTGCCAGCAGCCCAAGGTTCGACAGGGTACCAGATACGCAGTATTTT. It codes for CASSPRFDRVPDTQYF. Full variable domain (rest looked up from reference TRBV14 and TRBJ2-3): EAGVTQFPSHSVIEKGQTVTLRCDPISGHDNLYWYRRVMGKEIKFLLHFVKESKQDESGMPNNRFLAERTGGTYSTLKVQPAELEDSGVYFCASSPRFDRVPDTQYFGPGTRLTVL.

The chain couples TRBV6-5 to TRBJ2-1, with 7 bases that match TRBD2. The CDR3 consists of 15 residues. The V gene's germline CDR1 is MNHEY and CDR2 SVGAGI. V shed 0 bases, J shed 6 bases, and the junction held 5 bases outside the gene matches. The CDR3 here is CASSYSKGLPNEQFF. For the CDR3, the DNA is TGTGCCAGCAGTTACTCGAAGGGACTACCCAATGAGCAGTTCTTC.

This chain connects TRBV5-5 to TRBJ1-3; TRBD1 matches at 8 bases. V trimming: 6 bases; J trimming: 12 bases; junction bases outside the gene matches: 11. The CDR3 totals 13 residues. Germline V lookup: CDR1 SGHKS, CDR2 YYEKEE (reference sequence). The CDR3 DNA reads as TGTGCCAGCACCATGGACAGGGCGTCGAGCATATATTTT. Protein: CASTMDRASSIYF.

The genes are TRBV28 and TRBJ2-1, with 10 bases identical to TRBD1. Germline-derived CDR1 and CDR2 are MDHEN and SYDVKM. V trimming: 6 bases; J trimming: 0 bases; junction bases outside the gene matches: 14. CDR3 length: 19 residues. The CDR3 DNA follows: TGTGCCAGCAGGCCCGACAGGGGGCGCCTCGAGAGCTCCTACAATGAGCAGTTCTTC. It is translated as CASRPDRGRLESSYNEQFF.

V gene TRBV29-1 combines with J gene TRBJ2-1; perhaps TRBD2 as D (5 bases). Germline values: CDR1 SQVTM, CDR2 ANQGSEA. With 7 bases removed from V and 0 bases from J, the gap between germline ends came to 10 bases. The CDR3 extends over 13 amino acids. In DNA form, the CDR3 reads TGCAGCGCTAGACTAAGCTCCTACAATGAGCAGTTCTTC. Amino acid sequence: CSARLSSYNEQFF.

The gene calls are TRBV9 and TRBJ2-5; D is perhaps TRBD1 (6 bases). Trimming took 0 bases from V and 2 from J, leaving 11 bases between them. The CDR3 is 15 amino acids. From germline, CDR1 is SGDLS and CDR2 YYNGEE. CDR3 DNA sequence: TGTGCCAGCAGCGTAGGAGGACAGTATCAAGAGACCCAGTACTTC. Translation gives CASSVGGQYQETQYF. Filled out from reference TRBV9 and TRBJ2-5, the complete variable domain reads DSGVTQTPKHLITATGQRVTLRCSPRSGDLSVYWYQQSLDQGLQFLIQYYNGEERAKGNILERFSAQQFPDLHSELNLSSLELGDSALYFCASSVGGQYQETQYFGPGTRLLVL.

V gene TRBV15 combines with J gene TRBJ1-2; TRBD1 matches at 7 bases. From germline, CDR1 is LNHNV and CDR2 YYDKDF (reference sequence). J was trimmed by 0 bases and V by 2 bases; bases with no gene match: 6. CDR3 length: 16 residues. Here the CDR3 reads CATSRIRDSSNYGYTF. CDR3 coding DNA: TGTGCCACCAGCAGAATCCGGGACAGCTCTAACTATGGCTACACCTTC.

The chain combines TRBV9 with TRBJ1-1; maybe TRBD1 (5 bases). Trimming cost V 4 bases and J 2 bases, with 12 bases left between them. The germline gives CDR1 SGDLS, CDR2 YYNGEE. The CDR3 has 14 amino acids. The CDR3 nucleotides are TGTGCCAGCAGCCCCGACAGCTCCAACACTGAAGCTTTCTTT. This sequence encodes CASSPDSSNTEAFF.

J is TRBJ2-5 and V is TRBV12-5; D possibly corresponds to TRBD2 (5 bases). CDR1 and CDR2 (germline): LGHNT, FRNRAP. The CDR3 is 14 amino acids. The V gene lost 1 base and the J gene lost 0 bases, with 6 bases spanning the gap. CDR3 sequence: CASGLGRNQETQYF. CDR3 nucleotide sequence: TGTGCTAGTGGTTTGGGGAGGAACCAAGAGACCCAGTACTTC.

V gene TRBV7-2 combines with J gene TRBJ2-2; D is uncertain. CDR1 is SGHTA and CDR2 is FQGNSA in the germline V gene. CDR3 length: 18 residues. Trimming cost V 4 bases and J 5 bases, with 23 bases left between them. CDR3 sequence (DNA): TGTGCCAGCAGCTCCCTCATTCGGAGTGGAAAGGGTACCGGGGAGCTGTTTTTT. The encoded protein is CASSSLIRSGKGTGELFF.

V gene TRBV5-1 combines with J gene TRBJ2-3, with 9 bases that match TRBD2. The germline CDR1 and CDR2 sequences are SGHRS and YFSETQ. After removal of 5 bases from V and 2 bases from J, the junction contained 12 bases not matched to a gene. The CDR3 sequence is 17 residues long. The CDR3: CASRRNPSGVFTDTQYF. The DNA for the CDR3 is TGCGCCAGCAGGCGAAACCCTAGCGGGGTATTCACAGATACGCAGTATTTT.

This CDR3 reads CASSVRDSPYNEQFF. The CDR3 DNA is TGTGCCAGTAGTGTCCGGGACTCTCCCTACAATGAGCAGTTCTTC. The chain recombines TRBV19 with TRBJ2-1, with D perhaps TRBD2 (6 bases). V gave up 5 bases and J gave up 2 bases, with 13 bases separating them. Germline assignment: CDR1 LNHDA and CDR2 SQIVND (reference sequence). The CDR3 covers 15 residues. Full variable domain (rest looked up from reference TRBV19 and TRBJ2-1): DGGITQSPKYLFRKEGQNVTLSCEQNLNHDAMYWYRQDPGQGLRLIYYSQIVNDFQKGDIAEGYSVSREKKESFPLTVTSAQKNPTAFYLCASSVRDSPYNEQFFGPGTRLTVL.

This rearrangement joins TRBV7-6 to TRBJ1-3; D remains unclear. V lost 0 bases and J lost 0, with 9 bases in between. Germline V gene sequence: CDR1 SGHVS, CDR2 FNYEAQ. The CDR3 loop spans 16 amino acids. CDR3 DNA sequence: TGTGCCAGCAGCTTAGCAGGCAGTACCTCTGGAAACACCATATATTTT. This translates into CASSLAGSTSGNTIYF.

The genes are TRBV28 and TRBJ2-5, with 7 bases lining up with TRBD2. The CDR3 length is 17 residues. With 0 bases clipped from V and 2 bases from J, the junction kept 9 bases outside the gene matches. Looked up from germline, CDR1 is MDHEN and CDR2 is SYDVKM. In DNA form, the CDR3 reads TGTGCCAGCAGTTTATGGGGAGGCGGGAGAGGTCAAGAGACCCAGTACTTC. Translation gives CASSLWGGGRGQETQYF.

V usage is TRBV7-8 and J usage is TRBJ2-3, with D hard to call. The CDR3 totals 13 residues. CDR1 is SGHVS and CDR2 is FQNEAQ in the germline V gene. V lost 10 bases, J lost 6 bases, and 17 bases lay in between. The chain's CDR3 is CATSGSLRDTQYF. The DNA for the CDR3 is TGTGCCACCAGTGGCAGCCTACGCGATACGCAGTATTTT.

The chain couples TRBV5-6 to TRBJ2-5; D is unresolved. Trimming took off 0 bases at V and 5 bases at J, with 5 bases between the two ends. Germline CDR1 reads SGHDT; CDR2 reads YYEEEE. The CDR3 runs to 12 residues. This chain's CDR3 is CASSLAIETQYF. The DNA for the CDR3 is TGTGCCAGCAGCTTGGCCATTGAGACCCAGTACTTC.

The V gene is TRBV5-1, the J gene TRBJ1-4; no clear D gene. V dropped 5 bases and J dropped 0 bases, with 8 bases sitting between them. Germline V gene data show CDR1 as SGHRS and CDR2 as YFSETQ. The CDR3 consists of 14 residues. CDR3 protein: CASRAITTNEKLFF. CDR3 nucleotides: TGCGCCAGCAGAGCCATCACAACTAATGAAAAACTGTTTTTT.

The CDR3 spells CASSLNMGQGTYEQYF. The DNA of the CDR3 is TGCGCCAGCAGCCTAAACATGGGACAGGGGACCTACGAGCAGTACTTC. The chain couples TRBV5-1 to TRBJ2-7; 10 bases match TRBD1. The CDR3 length is 16 residues. Germline V lookup: CDR1 SGHRS, CDR2 YFSETQ. With V trimmed by 4 bases and J by 2 bases, 9 bases remained unmatched.

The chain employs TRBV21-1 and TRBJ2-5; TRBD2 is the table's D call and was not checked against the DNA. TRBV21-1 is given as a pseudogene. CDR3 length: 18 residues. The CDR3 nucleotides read TGTGCCAGCAGCAAGACGAGGTGGAGGATCAAGTACCAAGAGACCCAGTACTTC. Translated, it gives CASSKTRWRIKYQETQYF.

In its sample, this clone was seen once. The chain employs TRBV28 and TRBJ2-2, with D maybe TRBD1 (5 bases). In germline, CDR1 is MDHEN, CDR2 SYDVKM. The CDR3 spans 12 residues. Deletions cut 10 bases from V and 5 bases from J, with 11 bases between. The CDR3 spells CATRRVTGELFF. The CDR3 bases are TGTGCCACGCGCAGGGTTACCGGGGAGCTGTTTTTT.

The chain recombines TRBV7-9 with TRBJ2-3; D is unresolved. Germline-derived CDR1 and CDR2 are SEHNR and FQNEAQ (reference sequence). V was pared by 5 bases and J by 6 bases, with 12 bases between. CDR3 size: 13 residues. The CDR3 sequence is CASSLDPVDTQYF. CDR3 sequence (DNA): TGTGCCAGCAGCCTGGACCCCGTGGATACGCAGTATTTT.

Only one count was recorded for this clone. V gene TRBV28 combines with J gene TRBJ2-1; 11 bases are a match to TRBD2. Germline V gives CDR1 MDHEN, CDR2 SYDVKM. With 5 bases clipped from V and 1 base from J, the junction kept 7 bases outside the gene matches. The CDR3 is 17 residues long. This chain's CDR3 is CASSTTTSGVSYNEQFF. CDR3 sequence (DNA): TGTGCCAGCAGTACTACGACTAGCGGGGTTTCCTACAATGAGCAGTTCTTC.

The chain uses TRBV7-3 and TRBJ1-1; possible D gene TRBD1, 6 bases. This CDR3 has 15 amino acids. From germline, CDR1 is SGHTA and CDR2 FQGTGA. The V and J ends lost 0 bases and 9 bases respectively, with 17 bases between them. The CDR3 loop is CASSLTHTGRGQAFF. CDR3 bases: TGTGCCAGCAGCTTAACCCATACCGGGCGGGGGCAAGCTTTCTTT.

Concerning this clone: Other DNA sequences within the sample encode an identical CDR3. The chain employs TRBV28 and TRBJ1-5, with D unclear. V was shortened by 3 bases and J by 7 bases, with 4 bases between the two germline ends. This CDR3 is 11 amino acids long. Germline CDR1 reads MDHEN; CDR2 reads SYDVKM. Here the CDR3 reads CASSFGQPQHF. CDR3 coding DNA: TGTGCCAGCAGTTTTGGGCAGCCCCAGCATTTT.

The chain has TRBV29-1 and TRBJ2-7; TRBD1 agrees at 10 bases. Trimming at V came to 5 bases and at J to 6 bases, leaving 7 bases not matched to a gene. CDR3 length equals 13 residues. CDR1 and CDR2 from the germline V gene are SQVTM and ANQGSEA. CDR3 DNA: TGCAGCGTTCTGGGACAGGGGACAGGCGAGCAGTACTTC. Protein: CSVLGQGTGEQYF.